Sequencing of this T cell receptor (beta chain) was carried out in a study of regulatory T cells in long-lasting Graves disease (dated by TCRdb to the early 2020s). Study-wide context: In the newly diagnosed Graves' disease group, patients had been taking antithyroid drugs for less than 3 months. This study used TCR sequencing and RNA sequencing of peripheral blood to compare persistent Graves' disease patients against newly diagnosed Graves' disease patients. The study was conducted in China and was registered as a clinical trial. A total of some 33 samples were covered by TCR sequencing, comprising around 13 persistent and about 20 newly diagnosed Graves' disease patients. What the work shows at the level of the full study, not this receptor alone: A larger number of public clonotypes was shared among persistent patients (around 2,700) than among newly diagnosed patients (around 970). Persistent Graves' disease patients showed lower TCR Shannon entropy and fewer highly expanded clones than newly diagnosed patients, suggesting clonal expansion. The authors acknowledged the small sample size as a limitation that may reduce accuracy. Sequencing and analysis were limited to the TCR beta chain. Persistent disease showed preferential use of TRBV28, TRBJ1-2 and TRBJ2-5, whereas newly diagnosed disease favored TRBV20-1 and TRBJ2-1. Because the primary lesion, thyroid tissue, could not be accessed, the study looked at peripheral blood alone.

The junction shows trimming of 4 bases on V and 4 bases on J, plus 18 bases between the germline ends. According to the germline V gene (reference sequence), CDR1 reads SEHNR and CDR2 reads FQNEAQ. From the cysteine through the phenylalanine, the CDR3 covers 16 amino acids. Kept here is only the CDR3 DNA, which spans 48 bases and is read in frame from base 1. The time point label for this specimen denotes: newly diagnosed GD, antithyroid drugs for less than 3 months. For both TCR sequencing and RNA sequencing, RNA was extracted from PBMCs using TRIzol. The diagnosis of Graves' disease was made according to American Thyroid Association guidelines. Patients were recruited from an endocrinology department in Xi'an, China. Each patient gave around 9 milliliters of peripheral blood, collected in an EDTA anticoagulant tube. PBMCs were isolated by Ficoll Paque Plus density gradient separation without further T cell sorting. RNA quality was checked with an Agilent 2100 Bioanalyzer and agarose gel, and concentration with a NanoDrop 2000.

Receptors were amplified or captured by multiplex PCR. Sequencing instrument: Illumina HiSeq 4000. iRepertoire HTBI primers and Arm-PCR amplification of CDR3 regions were used to construct TCR beta libraries. PCR products were gel purified before sequencing. The original pipeline was this. Gene usage analysis of CDR3 amino acid clonotypes used the approximately 62 TRBV and more than 13 TRBJ segments found across samples. COPE and FqMerger were used to merge the filtered high-quality paired reads into contigs. BLAST was used to align contigs to IMGT TRBV, TRBD and TRBJ reference genes, with CDR3 defined following IMGT. Any clonotype with a frequency above 0.1% was classified as a highly expanded clone. Repertoire diversity was measured by Shannon entropy, and V-J evenness by the Gini coefficient. Public clonotypes were defined as clonotypes shared by more than one individual. In-frame beta chains were kept once TCRdb had trimmed the public reads at Q25 with fastp and called clones with MiXCR. Each CDR3 protein appears once, grouped with its most common genes and DNA. TCRdb, not the authors, supplied the V and J calls. The sample yields 550,000 to 600,000 distinct CDR3 sequences; about 16% were counted once. The top ten clonotypes cover about 11% of the sample.

This clonotype was counted at least ten times. The target of this receptor is not known. No qualities accompany the bases; no much larger clone lies one base away. These same data were also listed under a study on T cells in Graves' hyperthyroidism and ophthalmopathy. From that second study: Stable Graves' hyperthyroidism was defined as the absence of progression to ophthalmopathy over 18 months of follow-up. Hyperthyroidism patients were newly diagnosed, had a disease duration of under 2 months, and were aged 18 to 65 years. Patients with uncontrolled infections, other autoimmune diseases, pregnancy or lactation were excluded. Diagnoses relied on clinical symptoms, serum thyroxine and TRAb, thyroid ultrasound and orbital computed tomography. The TCR CDR3 was subjected to a first round of RT-PCR using the HTBI primer set and the Qiagen OneStep RT-PCR kit. Most expanded thyroid clonotypes (frequency above 0.001) were also detected in blood, a finding suggesting that blood repertoires may reflect thyroid immune responses. A model built on a 13 V-J signature distinguished ophthalmopathy from stable hyperthyroidism, reaching about 89% sensitivity and 81.08% specificity in cross-validation and 80%/75% in testing. In validation, the model predicted progression to ophthalmopathy with 60% to 71% sensitivity and over 72% specificity, a median of about six months before onset. A discovery cohort of roughly 96 patients, roughly 43 with Graves' ophthalmopathy and about 58 with stable Graves' hyperthyroidism, was used to find distinguishing TCR V-J signatures. An independent validation cohort of 18 to 20 hyperthyroidism patients and about 16 patients who later progressed to ophthalmopathy tested prospective prediction of ophthalmopathy. For training and testing, the roughly 93 patients in the discovery cohort were randomly divided in a 7:3 ratio. The study also compared thyroid tissue and blood T-cell repertoires from a handful of Graves' hyperthyroidism patients. Following sampling, methimazole starting at 30 mg daily was given to hyperthyroidism patients, and high-dose intravenous methylprednisolone was given to ophthalmopathy patients. Libraries were constructed in a second round of multiplex PCR, after which size selection and purification were carried out. The libraries were sequenced on an Illumina HiSeq2000 using paired-end 100 bp reads. SOAPnuke was used to process the raw data, throwing out any read that contained adapters or uncalled bases, had a mean Phred below 15, or lacked an exact constant-primer or identifier match. High-quality paired reads were merged using COPE v1.2.5, and each unique nucleotide sequence was defined as a clonotype. MiTCR v1.1 was used to align clonotypes to the IMGT TRBV, TRBD and TRBJ reference segments. The analysis included only V-J combinations with a frequency above 0.0001, which together covered around 99% of the repertoires. The TCS score was defined as F50 (clonal expansion) divided by E x V (chaos), with BLOSUM62-based TCRdist calculated between CDR3 peptides within each V-J. Welch's t-statistics and random forest reduced fewer than 550 V-J features to some 14, which were used in a naive Bayes classifier (R e1071). Sample size was not statistically predetermined, and investigators were not blinded to group allocation. The paper reports TCR Vbeta CDR3 sequencing of approximately 130 peripheral blood samples: under 45 ophthalmopathy, 75 to 80 hyperthyroidism and around 17 progressor patients.

This clonotype was sampled from a man aged 18-30 years with Graves disease. Donor details come from another sample of the same person, matched by shared clones. The chain uses TRBV7-9 and TRBJ2-3; D gene: possibly TRBD2, on 7 matching bases. Sequencing was performed on peripheral blood mononuclear cells (PBMCs), taken at new diagnosis, from a patient treated with antithyroid drugs. The CDR3 here reads CASSSLLAEGADTQYF. The DNA is TGTGCCAGCAGCTCACTCCTAGCGGAGGGGGCAGATACGCAGTATTTT.